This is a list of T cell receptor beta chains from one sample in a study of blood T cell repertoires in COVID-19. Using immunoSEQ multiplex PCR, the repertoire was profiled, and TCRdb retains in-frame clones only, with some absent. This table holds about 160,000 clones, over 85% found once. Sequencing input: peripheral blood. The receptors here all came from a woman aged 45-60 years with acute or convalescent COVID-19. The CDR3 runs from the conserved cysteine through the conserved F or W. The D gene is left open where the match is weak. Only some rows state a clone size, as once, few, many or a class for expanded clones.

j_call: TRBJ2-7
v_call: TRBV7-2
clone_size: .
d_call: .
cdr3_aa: CASSLGGINYEQYF
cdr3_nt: TGTGCCAGCAGCTTGGGCGGGATCAACTACGAGCAGTACTTC

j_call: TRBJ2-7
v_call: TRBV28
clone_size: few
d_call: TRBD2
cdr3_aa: CASSWTSGRAGEQYF
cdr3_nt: TGTGCCAGCAGTTGGACTAGCGGGAGGGCTGGAGAGCAGTACTTC

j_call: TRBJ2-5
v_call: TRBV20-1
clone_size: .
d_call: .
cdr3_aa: CSARTPGTQYF
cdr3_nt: TGCAGTGCTAGAACACCGGGGACCCAGTACTTC

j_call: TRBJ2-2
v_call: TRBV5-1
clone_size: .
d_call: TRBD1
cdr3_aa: CASSLHRDRDTGELFF
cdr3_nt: TGCGCCAGCAGCTTACATCGGGACAGGGACACCGGGGAGCTGTTTTTT

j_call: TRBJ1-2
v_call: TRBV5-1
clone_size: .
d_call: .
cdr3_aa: CASSLEAGASGYTF
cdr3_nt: TGCGCCAGCAGCTTGGAGGCGGGGGCCAGTGGCTACACCTTC

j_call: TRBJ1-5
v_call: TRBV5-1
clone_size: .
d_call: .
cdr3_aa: CASSLEGYNQPQHF
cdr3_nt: TGCGCCAGCAGCCTGGAGGGGTACAATCAGCCCCAGCATTTT

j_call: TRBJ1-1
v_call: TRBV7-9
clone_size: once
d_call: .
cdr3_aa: CASSFGGANTEAFF
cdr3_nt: TGTGCCAGCAGCTTCGGGGGTGCAAACACTGAAGCTTTCTTT

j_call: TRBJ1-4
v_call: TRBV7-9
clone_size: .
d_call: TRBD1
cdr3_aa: CASSLNRGPNEKLFF
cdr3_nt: TGTGCCAGCAGCCTAAACAGGGGGCCGAATGAAAAACTGTTTTTT

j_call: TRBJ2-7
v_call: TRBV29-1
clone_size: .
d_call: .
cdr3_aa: CSVEDLVGRGSYEQYF
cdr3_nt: TGCAGCGTTGAAGATCTAGTGGGTCGGGGATCCTACGAGCAGTACTTC

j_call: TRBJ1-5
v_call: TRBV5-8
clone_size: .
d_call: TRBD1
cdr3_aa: CASSGQGRQPQHF
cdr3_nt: TGTGCCAGCTCGGGACAGGGACGTCAGCCCCAGCATTTT

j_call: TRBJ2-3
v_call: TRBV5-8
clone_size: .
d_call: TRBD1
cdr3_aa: CASSLGQGAKDTQYF
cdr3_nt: TGTGCCAGCAGCCTGGGACAGGGGGCAAAAGATACGCAGTATTTT

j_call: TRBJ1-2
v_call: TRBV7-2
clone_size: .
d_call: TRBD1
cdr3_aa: CASSFPTGGNYGYTF
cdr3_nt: TGTGCCAGCAGCTTTCCGACAGGGGGGAACTATGGCTACACCTTC

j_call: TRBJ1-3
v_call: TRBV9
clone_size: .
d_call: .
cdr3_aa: CASSTRGQSGNTIYF
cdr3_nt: TGTGCCAGCAGCACTCGAGGACAGTCTGGAAACACCATATATTTT

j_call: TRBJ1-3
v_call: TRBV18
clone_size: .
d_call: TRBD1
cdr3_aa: CASSPGQGAGNTIYF
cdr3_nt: TGTGCCAGCTCACCGGGACAGGGGGCTGGAAACACCATATATTTT

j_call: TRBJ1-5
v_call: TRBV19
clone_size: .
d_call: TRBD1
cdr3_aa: CASSIGRHEGTGLNQPQHF
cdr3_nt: TGTGCCAGTAGTATAGGAAGGCATGAGGGGACAGGACTCAATCAGCCCCAGCATTTT

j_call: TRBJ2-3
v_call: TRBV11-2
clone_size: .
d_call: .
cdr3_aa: CASSLSPDYTNTDTQYF
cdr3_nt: TGTGCCAGCAGCTTAAGCCCGGACTATACTAACACAGATACGCAGTATTTT

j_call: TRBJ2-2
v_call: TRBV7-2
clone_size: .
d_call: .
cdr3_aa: CASADTPFNTGELFF
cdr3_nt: TGTGCCAGCGCGGACACCCCATTTAACACCGGGGAGCTGTTTTTT

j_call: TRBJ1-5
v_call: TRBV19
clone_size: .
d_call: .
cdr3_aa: CASSNPFGYQPQHF
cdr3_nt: TGTGCCAGTAGTAACCCTTTCGGGTATCAGCCCCAGCATTTT

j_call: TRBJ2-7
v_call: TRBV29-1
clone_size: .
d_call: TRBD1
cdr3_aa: CSARDRDPYEQYF
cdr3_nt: TGCAGCGCTAGGGACAGGGACCCCTACGAGCAGTACTTC

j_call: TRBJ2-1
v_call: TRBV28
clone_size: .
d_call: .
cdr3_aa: CASSLQGGPYNEQFF
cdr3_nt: TGTGCCAGCAGTTTACAGGGGGGCCCCTACAATGAGCAGTTCTTC

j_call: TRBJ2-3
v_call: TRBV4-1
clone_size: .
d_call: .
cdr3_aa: CASSQSGADTQYF
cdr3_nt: TGCGCCAGCAGCCAATCAGGGGCAGATACGCAGTATTTT

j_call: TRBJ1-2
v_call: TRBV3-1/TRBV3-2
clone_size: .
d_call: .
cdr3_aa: CASSETGLDFYGYTF
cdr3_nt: TGTGCCAGCAGCGAAACAGGGTTAGATTTCTATGGCTACACCTTC

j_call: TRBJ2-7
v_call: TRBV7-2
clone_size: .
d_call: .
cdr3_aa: CASSLRELGEQYF
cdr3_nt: TGTGCCAGCAGCTTACGGGAGCTGGGCGAGCAGTACTTC

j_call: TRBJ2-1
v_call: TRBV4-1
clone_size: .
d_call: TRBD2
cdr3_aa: CASSQGLAVYNEQFF
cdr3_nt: TGCGCCAGCAGCCAAGGACTAGCGGTCTACAATGAGCAGTTCTTC

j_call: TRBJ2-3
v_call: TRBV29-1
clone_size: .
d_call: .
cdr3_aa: CSVTPDTQYF
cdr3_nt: TGCAGCGTGACACCAGATACGCAGTATTTT

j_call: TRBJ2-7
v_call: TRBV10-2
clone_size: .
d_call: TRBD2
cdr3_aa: CASSVSGRPYEQYF
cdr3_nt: TGCGCCAGCAGTGTGAGCGGGAGGCCCTACGAGCAGTACTTC

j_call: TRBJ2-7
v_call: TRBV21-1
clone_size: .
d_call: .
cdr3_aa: CASSPPGTKATHPYEQYF
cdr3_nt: TGTGCCAGCAGCCCCCCCGGGACAAAAGCTACCCATCCTTACGAGCAGTACTTC

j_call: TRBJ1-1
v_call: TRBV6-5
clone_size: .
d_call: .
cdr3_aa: CASSYSSRGNTEAFF
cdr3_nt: TGTGCCAGCAGTTACTCCTCCAGGGGGAACACTGAAGCTTTCTTT

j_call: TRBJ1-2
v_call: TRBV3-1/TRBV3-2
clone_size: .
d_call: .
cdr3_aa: CASSQGGYGYTF
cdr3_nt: TGTGCCAGCAGCCAAGGCGGTTATGGCTACACCTTC

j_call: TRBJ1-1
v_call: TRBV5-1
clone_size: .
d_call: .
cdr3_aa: CASSSRQDTEAFF
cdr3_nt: TGCGCCAGCAGCTCCCGACAGGACACTGAAGCTTTCTTT

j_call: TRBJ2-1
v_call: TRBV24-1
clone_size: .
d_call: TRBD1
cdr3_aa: CATSDPDRGQFF
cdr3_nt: TGTGCCACCAGTGATCCAGACAGGGGCCAGTTCTTC